The source of this T cell receptor (beta chain) is a study of shared T cell receptors in the human thymus. Assay used: immunoSEQ multiplex PCR; TCRdb lists only in-frame clones, some missing. This table holds some 760,000 clones, 80% to 90% found once. This clone appeared a single time. These data also formed part of another study, on human thymus T cells. That report notes: Reports from related research described highly overlapping thymic repertoires among unrelated individuals.

Material for sequencing was thymocytes. This receptor was identified in a girl under three years old with a congenital heart defect.

This CDR3 reads CSVEDRGGLETQYF. CDR3 bases: TGCAGCGTTGAAGATCGAGGGGGTCTGGAGACCCAGTACTTC. The genes are TRBV29-1 and TRBJ2-5; the D gene is possibly TRBD1 (6 bases). Germline lookup yields CDR1 SQVTM and CDR2 ANQGSEA. Between the trimmed V and J ends, which lost 0 bases and 5 bases, there was a span of 13 bases. The CDR3 is 14 residues long.